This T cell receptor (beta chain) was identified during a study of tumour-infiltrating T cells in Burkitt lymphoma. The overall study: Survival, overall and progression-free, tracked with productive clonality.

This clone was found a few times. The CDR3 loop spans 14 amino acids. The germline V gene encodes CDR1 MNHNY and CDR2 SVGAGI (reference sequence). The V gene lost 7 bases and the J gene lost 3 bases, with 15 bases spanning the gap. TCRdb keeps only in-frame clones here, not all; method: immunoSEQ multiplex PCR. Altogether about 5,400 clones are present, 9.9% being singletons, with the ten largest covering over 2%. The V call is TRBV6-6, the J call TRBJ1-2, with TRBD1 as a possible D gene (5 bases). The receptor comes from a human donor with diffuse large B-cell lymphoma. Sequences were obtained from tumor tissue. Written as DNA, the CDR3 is TGTGCCAGCAACAAGAGGCAGGGAGACTATGGCTACACCTTC. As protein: CASNKRQGDYGYTF.